A selection of T cell receptor beta chains follows, all from one sample in a study of identifying expanded T cells in peripheral blood. Repertoires were generated with immunoSEQ multiplex PCR, while TCRdb's copy carries only in-frame clones and drops some. The table includes roughly 86,000 clones, 85% detected once. Sequencing used blood. The source of these receptors is a person aged 18 to 75 in good health. The CDR3 runs from the conserved cysteine through the conserved F or W. The order of the fields is clone size, V gene, J gene, D gene, CDR3 length, CDR3 DNA, CDR3 protein. D genes are given only for firm matches. Where a row states a size, it is once, few, many or the class of an expanded clone; other rows omit it.

abundance: -; v_gene: TRBV19; j_gene: TRBJ1-4; d_gene: -; len: 12; CDR3nt: TGTGCCAGTAGTGGCCCCCTCGTAAAACTGTTTTTT; CDR3aa: CASSGPLVKLFF
abundance: few; v_gene: TRBV6-1; j_gene: TRBJ2-1; d_gene: -; len: 13; CDR3nt: TGTGCCAGCAGTGAAGCGCCGAGGGGGAAGGTGTTCTTC; CDR3aa: CASSEAPRGKVFF
abundance: -; v_gene: TRBV5-8; j_gene: TRBJ1-1; d_gene: -; len: 14; CDR3nt: TGTGCCAGCAGCTTGCAGCCTGGACGGAATGAAGCTTTCTTT; CDR3aa: CASSLQPGRNEAFF
abundance: -; v_gene: TRBV2; j_gene: TRBJ2-7; d_gene: TRBD1; len: 15; CDR3nt: TGTGCCAGCAGTGCTGGGACAGGAATCTCCTACGAGCAGTACTTC; CDR3aa: CASSAGTGISYEQYF
abundance: once; v_gene: TRBV19; j_gene: TRBJ2-7; d_gene: -; len: 13; CDR3nt: TGTGCCAGTAGTACAGTTGGTGTAGGAGAGCAGTACTTC; CDR3aa: CASSTVGVGEQYF
abundance: -; v_gene: TRBV18; j_gene: TRBJ2-5; d_gene: -; len: 14; CDR3nt: TGTGCCAGCTCAGGGTTTGGGAACGAGAAGACCCAGTACTTC; CDR3aa: CASSGFGNEKTQYF
abundance: -; v_gene: TRBV7-9; j_gene: TRBJ1-1; d_gene: TRBD1; len: 14; CDR3nt: TGTGCCAGCAGCTTAAGGGGGCTTGACACTGAAGCTTTCTTT; CDR3aa: CASSLRGLDTEAFF
abundance: -; v_gene: TRBV9; j_gene: TRBJ1-5; d_gene: -; len: 15; CDR3nt: TGTGCCAGCAGCGTAGGATCTCAAGGGGATCAGCCCCAGCATTTT; CDR3aa: CASSVGSQGDQPQHF
abundance: -; v_gene: TRBV11-3; j_gene: TRBJ2-3; d_gene: -; len: 13; CDR3nt: TGTGCCAGCAGCTTACAGGGTTCGGATACGCAGTATTTT; CDR3aa: CASSLQGSDTQYF
abundance: -; v_gene: TRBV4-1; j_gene: TRBJ1-2; d_gene: TRBD1; len: 16; CDR3nt: TGCGCCAGCAGCCAAGGCCGGGACAGGGTATCCTATGGCTACACCTTC; CDR3aa: CASSQGRDRVSYGYTF
abundance: -; v_gene: TRBV6-1; j_gene: TRBJ2-1; d_gene: TRBD2; len: 18; CDR3nt: TGTGCCAGCAGTGAAATGGGGGGGAGCAGGGCCATCTACAATGAGCAGTTCTTC; CDR3aa: CASSEMGGSRAIYNEQFF
abundance: once; v_gene: TRBV19; j_gene: TRBJ2-4; d_gene: -; len: 14; CDR3nt: TGTGCCAGTAGTAGAGTAACTGCGGAAAACATTCAGTACTTC; CDR3aa: CASSRVTAENIQYF
abundance: -; v_gene: TRBV7-3; j_gene: TRBJ2-3; d_gene: -; len: 15; CDR3nt: TGTGCCAGCAGCTTAGGTGGGGGACTCGGTGATACGCAGTATTTT; CDR3aa: CASSLGGGLGDTQYF
abundance: medium-sized; v_gene: TRBV7-6; j_gene: TRBJ2-5; d_gene: -; len: 11; CDR3nt: TGTGCCAGCAGCCCAGGGGAGACCCAGTACTTC; CDR3aa: CASSPGETQYF
abundance: -; v_gene: TRBV6-6; j_gene: TRBJ1-2; d_gene: -; len: 14; CDR3nt: TGTGCCAGCAGTTACTTGGGAGCAGGCTATGGCTACACCTTC; CDR3aa: CASSYLGAGYGYTF
abundance: -; v_gene: TRBV6-5; j_gene: TRBJ1-2; d_gene: -; len: 15; CDR3nt: TGTGCCAGCAGTTACTCGGGGGGGCAGGACTATGGCTACACCTTC; CDR3aa: CASSYSGGQDYGYTF
abundance: -; v_gene: TRBV29-1; j_gene: TRBJ2-5; d_gene: TRBD2; len: 13; CDR3nt: TGCAGCGTTGCCGGGAGGTTGGGGGAGACCCAGTACTTC; CDR3aa: CSVAGRLGETQYF
abundance: -; v_gene: TRBV2; j_gene: TRBJ2-1; d_gene: -; len: 18; CDR3nt: TGTGCCAGCAGTGAGTTCTATAGGATGGACGGCCCCTACAATGAGCAGTTCTTC; CDR3aa: CASSEFYRMDGPYNEQFF
abundance: -; v_gene: TRBV9; j_gene: TRBJ1-1; d_gene: -; len: 16; CDR3nt: TGTGCCAGCAGCGTAGGGGGGACGAGCCCTGACACTGAAGCTTTCTTT; CDR3aa: CASSVGGTSPDTEAFF
abundance: -; v_gene: TRBV6-6; j_gene: TRBJ1-2; d_gene: -; len: 12; CDR3nt: TGTGCCAGCAGCCGACTCCGGGGGCGCTACACCTTC; CDR3aa: CASSRLRGRYTF
abundance: -; v_gene: TRBV2; j_gene: TRBJ2-5; d_gene: -; len: 14; CDR3nt: TGTGCCAGCAGTGTCCCCCCCGCGTGGCGGACCCAGTACTTC; CDR3aa: CASSVPPAWRTQYF
abundance: -; v_gene: TRBV5-1; j_gene: TRBJ1-2; d_gene: -; len: 12; CDR3nt: TGCGCCAGCAGGGGGGTAAACTATGGCTACACCTTC; CDR3aa: CASRGVNYGYTF
abundance: few; v_gene: TRBV10-3; j_gene: TRBJ1-2; d_gene: TRBD1; len: 14; CDR3nt: TGTGCCATCAGCGGACAGGGACATCGGGGTGGCTACACCTTC; CDR3aa: CAISGQGHRGGYTF
abundance: -; v_gene: TRBV11-2; j_gene: TRBJ1-1; d_gene: TRBD1; len: 15; CDR3nt: TGTGCCAGCAGCTCGGACAGGGGGTGGAACACTGAAGCTTTCTTT; CDR3aa: CASSSDRGWNTEAFF
abundance: once; v_gene: TRBV6-6; j_gene: TRBJ1-2; d_gene: -; len: 13; CDR3nt: TGTGCCAGCAGTTACCTCGGGGTTGATGGCTACACCTTC; CDR3aa: CASSYLGVDGYTF
abundance: -; v_gene: TRBV4-3; j_gene: TRBJ1-1; d_gene: -; len: 14; CDR3nt: TGCGCCAGCAGCCAAGCTCCAACAGGGAGGCGAGCTTTCTTT; CDR3aa: CASSQAPTGRRAFF
abundance: -; v_gene: TRBV6-1; j_gene: TRBJ1-4; d_gene: -; len: 13; CDR3nt: TGTGCCACTCGATTCGGTCCGAATGAAAAACTGTTTTTT; CDR3aa: CATRFGPNEKLFF
abundance: once; v_gene: TRBV30; j_gene: TRBJ2-7; d_gene: -; len: 12; CDR3nt: TGTGCCTGGAGTCCGTCCGCCCCCAAGCAGTACTTC; CDR3aa: CAWSPSAPKQYF
abundance: -; v_gene: TRBV9; j_gene: TRBJ1-5; d_gene: -; len: 14; CDR3nt: TGTGCCAGCAGCCCCCGGGGAGGCAATCAGCCCCAGCATTTT; CDR3aa: CASSPRGGNQPQHF
abundance: -; v_gene: TRBV10-3; j_gene: TRBJ1-2; d_gene: -; len: 13; CDR3nt: TGTGCCATCAGTGAGTGGGAGGGATATGGCTACACCTTC; CDR3aa: CAISEWEGYGYTF
abundance: -; v_gene: TRBV9; j_gene: TRBJ2-4; d_gene: -; len: 13; CDR3nt: TGTGCCAGCAGCGTAGTGGGTATGGGGGAACAGTACTTC; CDR3aa: CASSVVGMGEQYF
abundance: -; v_gene: TRBV30; j_gene: TRBJ1-2; d_gene: -; len: 15; CDR3nt: TGTGCCTGGAGTGTAAGCGGTCTGGCGATATATGGCTACACCTTC; CDR3aa: CAWSVSGLAIYGYTF
abundance: -; v_gene: TRBV5-1; j_gene: TRBJ1-2; d_gene: -; len: 12; CDR3nt: TGCGCCAGCAGCTTGATCGGGGCAGGCTACACCTTC; CDR3aa: CASSLIGAGYTF
abundance: -; v_gene: TRBV4-1; j_gene: TRBJ1-5; d_gene: TRBD1; len: 14; CDR3nt: TGCGCCAGCAGCCTAGGACAGGGCAATCAGCCCCAGCATTTT; CDR3aa: CASSLGQGNQPQHF
abundance: -; v_gene: TRBV6-1; j_gene: TRBJ1-1; d_gene: -; len: 14; CDR3nt: TGTGCCAGCAGTGAGGCGGTTGTAAACACTGAAGCTTTCTTT; CDR3aa: CASSEAVVNTEAFF
abundance: -; v_gene: TRBV4-3; j_gene: TRBJ2-5; d_gene: TRBD2; len: 15; CDR3nt: TGCGCCAGCAGCCAAGCTAGCGGGGGCCAAGAGACCCAGTACTTC; CDR3aa: CASSQASGGQETQYF
abundance: -; v_gene: TRBV18; j_gene: TRBJ2-7; d_gene: -; len: 17; CDR3nt: TGTGCCAGCTCACCACGATATTCAGAGGGGGATGCCTACGAGCAGTACTTC; CDR3aa: CASSPRYSEGDAYEQYF